The 13 T cell receptor beta chains in this list originate from one sample, sequenced in a study of blood T cells in healthy people across ages. Using a J-beta primer mix together with a sample-barcoded 5' primer, a second PCR was run for roughly 6 to 11 cycles. TCRdb re-derived calls from the 5' RACE reads in MiXCR, one entry per CDR3 protein. This table has roughly 1,300,000 distinct CDR3 sequences, 55% to 75% appearing once. Sequenced: blood. These receptors were taken from a man younger than 30 in good health.

As to this clonotype: At one end the junction does not follow the germline gene, possibly because of a read error. This chain links TRBV7-9 with TRBJ2-5; 8 nucleotides match TRBD1. Germline V lookup: CDR1 SEHNR, CDR2 FQNEAQ (reference sequence). The CDR3 spans 13 residues. The CDR3 DNA reads TGTGCCAGCGGGACAGGCCGCCAAGAGACCCGGTACTTC. The encoded protein is CASGTGRQETRYF.

Only a few counts were recorded for this clonotype. The CDR3 region is CSVLKPGQATYNEQFF. CDR3 coding DNA: TGCAGCGTCCTAAAACCGGGACAGGCAACCTACAATGAGCAGTTCTTC. The chain recombines TRBV29-1 with TRBJ2-1; 8 nucleotides match TRBD1. This CDR3 is 16 amino acids long. Germline V CDR1 and CDR2: SQVTM, ANQGSEA. Unmatched junction bases numbered 12, after V lost 6 bases and J lost 2 bases.

The chain links TRBV7-8 to TRBJ1-1; 9 positions match TRBD1. CDR1 SGHVS and CDR2 FQNEAQ come from the germline V gene. Trimming cost V 2 bases and J 3 bases; bases outside gene matches: 10. The CDR3 covers 17 residues. CDR3 in amino acids: CASSLRLGQGRDTEAFF. CDR3 bases: TGTGCCAGCAGCTTAAGATTGGGACAGGGTCGGGACACTGAAGCTTTCTTT.

The DNA of the CDR3 is TGTGCCATCAGTGAGGTCAGTCAGCCCCAGCATTTT. This gives the protein CAISEVSQPQHF. V gene TRBV10-3 combines with J gene TRBJ1-5; D is uncertain. There are 12 residues in the CDR3. The V and J ends lost 2 bases and 6 bases respectively, with 5 bases between them. CDR1 is ENHRY, CDR2 SYGVKD, per germline.

The CDR3 DNA reads as TGTGCCCGAGACGACAGATCGGCACGGTCACAAGAGACCCAGTACTTC. This gives the protein CARDDRSARSQETQYF. This sequence joins TRBV11-1 and TRBJ2-5; TRBD1 is a possible D gene (5 bases). Germline V CDR1 and CDR2: SGHAT, FQDESV (reference sequence). This CDR3 is 16 amino acids long. With 11 bases removed from V and 2 bases from J, the gap between germline ends came to 24 bases.

This clonotype has just a few counts. This chain joins TRBV7-8 and TRBJ2-5; perhaps TRBD2 as D (5 bases). This CDR3 contains 14 residues. V lost 5 bases to trimming and J lost 3 bases, with 13 bases between them. Germline V gene sequence: CDR1 SGHVS, CDR2 FQNEAQ. The chain's CDR3 is CASSHGLAKETQYF. The CDR3 nucleotides read TGTGCCAGCAGCCACGGACTCGCGAAAGAGACCCAGTACTTC.

The J gene is TRBJ1-2, the V gene TRBV15; 7 nucleotides agree with TRBD1. The CDR3 has 15 residues. Per germline, CDR1 LNHNV and CDR2 YYDKDF (reference sequence). V dropped 5 bases and J dropped 8; count of bases not matched to a gene: 14. The CDR3 DNA is TGTGCCACCAGCGACAGGGATCCCCTTATCCGAGGCTACACCTTC. This translates into CATSDRDPLIRGYTF. Drawing the rest from reference TRBV15 and TRBJ1-2, the complete variable domain is DAMVIQNPRYQVTQFGKPVTLSCSQTLNHNVMYWYQQKSSQAPKLLFHYYDKDFNNEADTPDNFQSRRPNTSFCFLDIRSPGLGDTAMYLCATSDRDPLIRGYTFGSGTRLTVV.

This rearrangement joins TRBV7-2 to TRBJ2-7; 9 nucleotides align to TRBD1. Germline CDR1 SGHTA, CDR2 FQGNSA. The CDR3 covers 14 residues. V was pared by 5 bases and J by 3 bases, with 5 bases of the junction left unmatched. The CDR3 DNA reads TGTGCCAGCAGCCGGGGACAGGGTGTCTACGAGCAGTACTTC. It codes for CASSRGQGVYEQYF.

The chain couples TRBV28 to TRBJ2-5; TRBD1 matches at 7 bases. Germline V CDR1 and CDR2: MDHEN, SYDVKM. The CDR3 runs 14 residues. J was trimmed by 9 bases and V by 7 bases; bases with no gene match: 14. CDR3 region: CASTLTGPHGAQYF. DNA of the CDR3: TGTGCCAGCACCCTGACAGGGCCTCATGGGGCCCAGTACTTC.

DNA for the CDR3: TGTGCCAGCAGTGTTAGCCAGAGCTCCTACAATGAGCAGTTCTTC. Its translation: CASSVSQSSYNEQFF. This sequence joins TRBV2 and TRBJ2-1; D remains unclear. Looked up from germline, CDR1 is SNHLY and CDR2 is FYNNEI. V was trimmed by 4 bases and J by 0 bases, leaving 10 bases between them. The CDR3 extends over 15 amino acids.

This chain uses TRBV20-1 with TRBJ2-2; the D gene is possibly TRBD2 (6 bases). The CDR3 runs to 15 residues. The ends were cut back, 1 base at V and 3 bases at J, with 12 bases in the middle. Germline CDR1 reads DFQATT; CDR2 reads SNEGSKA (reference sequence). CDR3: CSARVGGTDTGELFF. The CDR3 DNA sequence: TGCAGTGCTAGAGTAGGAGGGACCGACACCGGGGAGCTGTTTTTT.

The DNA of the CDR3 is TGTGCCAGCAGTTACTCGAAAACTAGCGGGGGGGTAGTAGCCAAAAACATTCAGTACTTC. Its protein product is CASSYSKTSGGVVAKNIQYF. The chain couples TRBV6-5 to TRBJ2-4; 13 nucleotides line up with TRBD2. J gave up 0 bases and V 0 bases, and 8 bases lay outside the gene matches. This CDR3 is 20 amino acids long. In germline, CDR1 is MNHEY, CDR2 SVGAGI.

Turning to this clonotype: One end of the junction varies from germline; a read error may be responsible. V gene TRBV4-1 combines with J gene TRBJ2-1; TRBD2 agrees at 10 bases. Germline V gives CDR1 MGHRA, CDR2 YSYEKL. The CDR3 consists of 14 residues. CDR3 loop: CASRQAGGGNEQFF. The CDR3 nucleotides are TGCGCCAGCAGGCAAGCGGGAGGGGGCAATGAGCAGTTCTTC.